A single sample gave rise to the 26 T cell receptor beta chains below, sequenced in a study of cytomegalovirus exposure and HLA in healthy donors. Use of 60 Vbeta and 13 Jbeta primers characterized the PCR. Repertoires were generated with immunoSEQ multiplex PCR, while TCRdb's copy carries only in-frame clones and drops some. The data show around 160,000 clones, approximately 71% seen once. Material: PBMCs. The receptors were gathered from a woman under 30 in good health and CMV-seropositive.

The gene calls are TRBV19 and TRBJ1-5; TRBD1 is a possible D gene (5 bases). The CDR3 runs to 15 residues. Germline values: CDR1 LNHDA, CDR2 SQIVND (reference sequence). The V and J ends lost 3 bases and 9 bases respectively, with 18 bases between them. For the CDR3, the DNA is TGTGCCAGTAGTATTGGGCAGGGCGGGGGAGGGCCCCAGCATTTT. Residues: CASSIGQGGGGPQHF.

V gene TRBV19 combines with J gene TRBJ1-2, with D unresolved. Trimming stripped 3 bases from V and 7 bases from J, with 12 bases between. Germline-derived CDR1 and CDR2 are LNHDA and SQIVND (reference sequence). There are 13 residues in the CDR3. The CDR3 loop reads CASSMSRISGYTF. The CDR3 bases are TGTGCCAGTAGTATGTCCAGAATCAGTGGCTACACCTTC.

V gene TRBV5-1 combines with J gene TRBJ2-7; 11 bases match TRBD2. Germline V lookup: CDR1 SGHRS, CDR2 YFSETQ. This CDR3 has 15 amino acids. The V gene end was trimmed by 6 bases and the J gene end by 4 bases; junction bases not matched to a gene: 9. CDR3 region: CASTPVAGGAYEQYF. DNA of the CDR3: TGCGCCAGCACCCCCGTAGCGGGAGGGGCGTACGAGCAGTACTTC.

This chain links TRBV18 with TRBJ2-1; TRBD2 is a possible D gene (5 bases). Between the trimmed V and J ends, which lost 5 bases and 0 bases, there was a span of 11 bases. The germline gives CDR1 KGHSH, CDR2 LQKENI. The CDR3 covers 15 residues. The chain's CDR3 is CASSVPGSSYNEQFF. The CDR3 nucleotides read TGTGCCAGCTCAGTACCTGGGAGCTCCTACAATGAGCAGTTCTTC.

V is TRBV19 and J is TRBJ2-6; 7 bases align to TRBD2. The CDR3 covers 19 residues. The ends lost 3 bases at V and 0 bases at J; junction bases unmatched: 11. Germline-derived CDR1 and CDR2 are LNHDA and SQIVND (reference sequence). This CDR3 reads CASSIWGGMGGSGANVLTF. CDR3 bases: TGTGCCAGTAGTATTTGGGGGGGAATGGGGGGCTCTGGGGCCAACGTCCTGACTTTC.

This clone came up once. The chain combines TRBV7-2 with TRBJ1-2; 8 bases map to TRBD1. The trim removed 5 bases at V and 3 bases at J, leaving 8 bases unmatched. This CDR3 is 15 amino acids long. Germline V lookup: CDR1 SGHTA, CDR2 FQGNSA. The CDR3 loop reads CASSRQQGAYYGYTF. As DNA, the CDR3 is TGTGCCAGCAGCCGTCAGCAGGGGGCTTACTATGGCTACACCTTC.

This rearrangement joins TRBV5-1 to TRBJ2-2, with TRBD1 as a possible D gene (6 bases). Trimming took off 6 bases at V and 3 bases at J, with 15 bases between the two ends. CDR1 SGHRS and CDR2 YFSETQ come from the germline V gene. The CDR3 covers 15 residues. DNA of the CDR3: TGCGCCAGCACCCCCGTTGGGGGCGACACCGGGGAGCTGTTTTTT. It encodes CASTPVGGDTGELFF. Supplemented by reference TRBV5-1 and TRBJ2-2, the full variable domain reads KAGVTQTPRYLIKTRGQQVTLSCSPISGHRSVSWYQQTPGQGLQFLFEYFSETQRNKGNFPGRFSGRQFSNSRSEMNVSTLELGDSALYLCASTPVGGDTGELFFGEGSRLTVL.

This clone was picked up a small number of times. The gene calls are TRBV13 and TRBJ2-7, with 8 bases identical to TRBD2. V lost 5 bases, J lost 3 bases, and 6 bases stayed unmatched. Per the germline V gene, CDR1 is PRHDT and CDR2 is FYEKMQ (reference sequence). The CDR3 sequence is 14 residues long. CDR3 sequence: CASSQTGGIYEQYF. DNA of the CDR3: TGTGCCAGCAGCCAAACGGGGGGGATCTACGAGCAGTACTTC.

The chain joins TRBV7-9 to TRBJ1-1, with TRBD1 identical over 9 bases. Losses at the gene ends were 5 bases for V and 3 bases for J; bases not matched to a gene: 19. The CDR3 is 19 residues long. Looked up from germline, CDR1 is SEHNR and CDR2 is FQNEAQ (reference sequence). The CDR3, as DNA: TGTGCCAGCAGCGGGGAACCGGGACAGGGAGGACCCGGGTACACTGAAGCTTTCTTT. This encodes CASSGEPGQGGPGYTEAFF.

This chain uses TRBV5-4 with TRBJ2-7; 7 bases match TRBD1. The V segment lost 5 bases and the J segment 3 bases; nucleotides outside the gene matches: 8. The length of the CDR3 is 14 residues. CDR1 is SGHNT, CDR2 YYREEE, per germline (reference sequence). In DNA form, the CDR3 reads TGTGCCAGCAGTCCGGGACAGAGTTTCTACGAGCAGTACTTC. Its translation: CASSPGQSFYEQYF.

This clone occurred a few times. The chain combines TRBV27 with TRBJ2-6, with 8 positions matching TRBD1. The CDR3 extends over 17 amino acids. Germline CDR1 and CDR2: MNHEY and SMNVEV (reference sequence). The ends lost 4 bases at V and 1 base at J; junction bases unmatched: 6. CDR3 nucleotide sequence: TGTGCCAGCAGTTCCGGACAGGGCTGGTCTGGGGCCAACGTCCTGACTTTC. Translated: CASSSGQGWSGANVLTF.

This chain links TRBV6-6 with TRBJ2-3; 8 bases map to TRBD2. The CDR3 is 15 amino acids. The V gene's germline CDR1 is MNHNY and CDR2 SVGAGI (reference sequence). J was trimmed by 3 bases and V by 2 bases; bases with no gene match: 4. As DNA, the CDR3 is TGTGCCAGCAGTTACGCTCTAGCGGGTACAGATACGCAGTATTTT. It codes for CASSYALAGTDTQYF.

The chain recombines TRBV5-6 with TRBJ2-7, with 7 nucleotides matching TRBD2. Trimming cost V 3 bases and J 3 bases; bases outside gene matches: 6. CDR3 size: 14 residues. Germline V CDR1 and CDR2: SGHDT, YYEEEE. CDR3: CASSWTGLLYEQYF. The CDR3 DNA is TGTGCCAGCAGCTGGACGGGACTACTCTACGAGCAGTACTTC.

This chain joins TRBV11-3 and TRBJ2-7; D may be TRBD2 (6 bases). The CDR3 covers 14 residues. CDR1 and CDR2 (germline): SGHNT, YENEEA. Deletions cut 4 bases from V and 1 base from J, with 11 bases between. CDR3 amino acids: CASSSDGGSYEQYF. The CDR3 DNA sequence: TGTGCCAGCAGCTCGGACGGGGGATCCTACGAGCAGTACTTC. Full variable domain (missing parts from reference TRBV11-3 and TRBJ2-7): EAGVVQSPRYKIIEKKQPVAFWCNPISGHNTLYWYLQNLGQGPELLIRYENEEAVDDSQLPKDRFSAERLKGVDSTLKIQPAELGDSAVYLCASSSDGGSYEQYFGPGTRLTVT.

V usage is TRBV10-3 and J usage is TRBJ1-1; TRBD1 matches 8 bases. Germline-derived CDR1 and CDR2 are ENHRY and SYGVKD. CDR3 length equals 13 residues. Trimming cost V 10 bases and J 1 base; bases outside gene matches: 5. The CDR3 DNA sequence: TGTGCCACCAAGACAGGGGAGAACACTGAAGCTTTCTTT. Translating gives CATKTGENTEAFF.

This clone was observed a handful of times. V gene TRBV18 combines with J gene TRBJ2-5, with D possibly TRBD1 on 5 matching bases. V was shortened by 8 bases and J by 2 bases, with 15 bases between the two germline ends. This CDR3 comprises 14 residues. Germline loops: CDR1 KGHSH, CDR2 LQKENI. For the CDR3, the DNA is TGTGCCAGCGCCTCAAGGCAGGGACAAGAGACCCAGTACTTC. This codes for CASASRQGQETQYF.

The chain couples TRBV2 to TRBJ2-1; 10 nucleotides agree with TRBD2. The V gene's germline CDR1 is SNHLY and CDR2 FYNNEI. The junction had 10 bases not matched to a gene; V was cut back by 10 bases and J by 7 bases. CDR3 length equals 14 residues. CDR3 loop: CATLLAGEGNEQFF. Here the CDR3 DNA reads TGTGCCACTCTCCTAGCGGGAGAGGGGAATGAGCAGTTCTTC.

Of note for this clone: In the same sample, other DNA sequences code for this CDR3. The CDR3 loop reads CASSFGGYEQYF. The DNA for the CDR3 is TGTGCCAGCAGCTTCGGCGGGTACGAGCAGTACTTC. The V and J genes are TRBV27 and TRBJ2-7, with TRBD2 as a possible D gene (5 bases). Deletions cut 6 bases from V and 4 bases from J, with 10 bases between. Germline CDR1 reads MNHEY; CDR2 reads SMNVEV (reference sequence). The CDR3 is 12 residues long.

The chain couples TRBV27 to TRBJ1-2, with D hard to call. CDR3 size: 14 residues. CDR1 MNHEY and CDR2 SMNVEV come from the germline V gene (reference sequence). V lost 8 bases to trimming and J lost 4 bases, with 17 bases between them. This CDR3 reads CASGRRAAGYGYTF. In nucleotides, the CDR3 is TGTGCCAGCGGCCGGAGGGCGGCAGGCTATGGCTACACCTTC.

This clone was detected once. The CDR3, as DNA: TGTGCCAGCAGCCCAAGTGGGGGGATAGAGACCCAGTACTTC. Translation: CASSPSGGIETQYF. The chain recombines TRBV7-9 with TRBJ2-5; tentative D call: TRBD2 (6 bases). Trimming removed 5 bases at V and 4 bases at J, with 14 bases between. Germline V gene sequence: CDR1 SEHNR, CDR2 FQNEAQ (reference sequence). The CDR3 consists of 14 residues.

The DNA for the CDR3 is TGCGCCAGCAGCCCCCTTGGGGGGGCCCATGAAAAACTGTTTTTT. Its translation: CASSPLGGAHEKLFF. J is TRBJ1-4 and V is TRBV4-3, with D possibly TRBD1 on 6 matching bases. The CDR3 has 15 residues. The germline CDR1 and CDR2 sequences are LGHNA and YSLEER. The V gene lost 4 bases and the J gene lost 6 bases, with 15 bases spanning the gap.

This clone turned up a few times. The chain combines TRBV6-5 with TRBJ2-5; weak D call: TRBD2 (5 bases). The DNA end is more similar to TRBJ2-7, so the J call may be wrong. The CDR3 is 15 residues long. CDR1 MNHEY and CDR2 SVGAGI come from the germline V gene. The CDR3 DNA reads TGTGCCAGCAGGCAACTTGCGGGTGTGGTGTCCGAGCAGTACTTC. Amino acids: CASRQLAGVVSEQYF.

This clone has only a few counts. The rearrangement uses TRBV7-8 and TRBJ2-3; D is possibly TRBD1 (6 bases). The germline V and J ends were trimmed by 5 bases and 0 bases, with 12 bases remaining between them. CDR1 is SGHVS and CDR2 is FQNEAQ in the germline V gene. The CDR3 is 15 residues long. The CDR3 DNA reads as TGTGCCAGCAGCCCGCAGGGGATTAGCACAGATACGCAGTATTTT. It codes for CASSPQGISTDTQYF.

The V gene is TRBV27, the J gene TRBJ2-2, with TRBD2 as a possible D gene (6 bases). Germline assignment: CDR1 MNHEY and CDR2 SMNVEV (reference sequence). Trimming cost V 4 bases and J 1 base, with 10 bases left between them. The CDR3 is 15 residues long. The CDR3 here is CASSWDSRNTGELFF. DNA of the CDR3: TGTGCCAGCAGTTGGGACTCCCGGAACACCGGGGAGCTGTTTTTT.

The rearrangement uses TRBV5-4 and TRBJ2-5; D is possibly TRBD1 (5 bases). Per germline, CDR1 SGHNT and CDR2 YYREEE (reference sequence). CDR3 size: 14 residues. The V end was cut by 1 base, the J end by 5 bases, with 12 bases between. The CDR3 nucleotides are TGTGCCAGCAGCTTGTGGGGCGCGACTGAGACCCAGTACTTC. It encodes CASSLWGATETQYF.

This clone has just one count. The chain carries TRBV27 and TRBJ1-5; 8 bases match TRBD1. Trimming removed 6 bases from V and 1 base from J; junction bases left unmatched: 5. Germline CDR1 is MNHEY and CDR2 is SMNVEV (reference sequence). The CDR3 covers 15 residues. CDR3 residues: CASSPDRVSNQPQHF. The CDR3 nucleotides are TGTGCCAGCAGCCCGGACAGGGTGAGCAATCAGCCCCAGCATTTT.